The 11 T cell receptor beta chains presented below share a single source sample, sequenced in a study of regulatory T cells in long-lasting Graves disease. Building the TCR beta libraries relied on iRepertoire HTBI primers, and CDR3 regions underwent Arm-PCR. MiXCR, applied by TCRdb to the multiplex PCR reads, yields one record per CDR3 protein. This sample has some 470,000 distinct CDR3 sequences, with roughly 21% found just once. Described time point: persistent/refractory GD, antithyroid drugs over 5 years with positive TRAb. The TCR library was made from RNA that had been extracted from PBMCs in TRIzol. The starting material was peripheral blood mononuclear cells (PBMCs), obtained when the disease was refractory, from a patient treated with antithyroid drugs. Receptors originate from a female donor with Graves disease.

This clonotype was counted between two and nine times. The chain links TRBV11-1 to TRBJ1-1; the D is unclear. From germline, CDR1 is SGHAT and CDR2 FQDESV (reference sequence). The CDR3 spans 14 residues. V lost 5 bases and J lost 2, with 12 bases in between. CDR3 loop: CASSPDLTNTEAFF. For the CDR3, the DNA is TGTGCCAGCAGCCCGGACCTCACAAACACTGAAGCTTTCTTT.

This clonotype was observed a single time. The J gene is TRBJ1-3, the V gene TRBV9; unclear D gene. The CDR3 length is 15 residues. V shed 3 bases and J shed 5 bases, with 15 bases lying between them. Per the germline V gene, CDR1 is SGDLS and CDR2 is YYNGEE. CDR3 protein: CASSGPQSYRNTIYF. CDR3 in DNA: TGTGCCAGCAGCGGGCCCCAAAGCTACCGAAACACCATATATTTT.

This chain connects TRBV7-9 to TRBJ1-4; D is possibly TRBD1 (5 bases). V was trimmed by 7 bases and J by 7 bases, leaving 13 bases between them. The CDR3 has 13 residues. Germline CDR1 and CDR2: SEHNR and FQNEAQ (reference sequence). CDR3 nucleotides: TGTGCCAGCAATCGGGGGTCGATTGAAAAACTGTTTTTT. Amino acids: CASNRGSIEKLFF.

This clonotype was detected ten times or more. The gene calls are TRBV7-2 and TRBJ2-7, with 9 bases that match TRBD1. The CDR3 is made up of 16 amino acids. Germline CDR1 is SGHTA and CDR2 is FQGNSA. V trimming: 1 base; J trimming: 0 bases; junction bases outside the gene matches: 4. CDR3 DNA sequence: TGTGCCAGCAGCTTAGGGGGACAGGGATACTCCTACGAGCAGTACTTC. As protein: CASSLGGQGYSYEQYF.

This clonotype occurred a few times. The chain has TRBV9 and TRBJ1-6; 8 positions match TRBD1. The germline V gene encodes CDR1 SGDLS and CDR2 YYNGEE. V dropped 3 bases and J dropped 0; count of bases not matched to a gene: 2. The CDR3 length is 16 residues. The CDR3: CASSGGTGSYNSPLHF. In DNA form, the CDR3 reads TGTGCCAGCAGCGGAGGGACAGGCTCCTATAATTCACCCCTCCACTTT.

The sample holds a few counts of this clonotype. The chain combines TRBV29-1 with TRBJ2-7, with a tentative D call TRBD2 (6 bases). Trimming left V 4 bases short and J 0 bases short, with 13 bases between. This CDR3 contains 14 residues. CDR1 SQVTM and CDR2 ANQGSEA come from the germline V gene. CDR3 nucleotides: TGCAGCGTTGTTAGTAGCGGAGGCTCCTACGAGCAGTACTTC. This sequence encodes CSVVSSGGSYEQYF.

This clonotype was counted many times. The genes are TRBV12-3 or TRBV12-4 and TRBJ2-5; D assignment may be TRBD1 or TRBD2 (5 bases each). The CDR3 runs 14 residues. Trimming stripped 7 bases from V and 1 base from J, with 13 bases between. Here the CDR3 DNA reads TGTGCCAGCACCTCACTAGGGGTCCAAGAGACCCAGTACTTC. Its protein is CASTSLGVQETQYF.

This clonotype was picked up many times. The V gene is TRBV10-3, the J gene TRBJ2-7; no definite D call. V was cut by 2 bases and J by 0 bases, with 8 bases left in between. CDR1 and CDR2 from the germline V gene are ENHRY and SYGVKD. The CDR3 loop spans 14 amino acids. CDR3 amino acids: CAISEGRSSYEQYF. The CDR3 region has the DNA TGTGCCATCAGTGAGGGACGGAGCTCCTACGAGCAGTACTTC.

The chain joins TRBV7-8 to TRBJ1-6; D is possibly TRBD1 (6 bases). The germline V gene has CDR1 SGHVS and CDR2 FQNEAQ. Trimming pared 9 bases from V and 9 bases from J, leaving 21 bases between. The CDR3 spans 15 residues. CDR3 DNA: TGTGCCAGTAGTATGGGAGTGCAGGGGAGTTCACCCCTCCACTTT. Translating gives CASSMGVQGSSPLHF.

The gene calls are TRBV28 and TRBJ2-1, with D unclear. This CDR3 has 13 amino acids. Germline CDR1 and CDR2: MDHEN and SYDVKM. Between the trimmed V and J ends, which lost 3 bases and 3 bases, there was a span of 6 bases. This CDR3 is CASSFGNYNEQFF. The CDR3 DNA follows: TGTGCCAGCAGTTTTGGCAACTACAATGAGCAGTTCTTC.

This clonotype occurred many times. This sequence joins TRBV12-3 or TRBV12-4 and TRBJ1-3, with TRBD1 matching 9 bases. V dropped 4 bases and J dropped 3; count of bases not matched to a gene: 4. The CDR3 spans 15 residues. CDR3 coding DNA: TGTGCCAGCAGTTCAGGACAGGGGAGTGGAAACACCATATATTTT. Translating it yields CASSSGQGSGNTIYF.